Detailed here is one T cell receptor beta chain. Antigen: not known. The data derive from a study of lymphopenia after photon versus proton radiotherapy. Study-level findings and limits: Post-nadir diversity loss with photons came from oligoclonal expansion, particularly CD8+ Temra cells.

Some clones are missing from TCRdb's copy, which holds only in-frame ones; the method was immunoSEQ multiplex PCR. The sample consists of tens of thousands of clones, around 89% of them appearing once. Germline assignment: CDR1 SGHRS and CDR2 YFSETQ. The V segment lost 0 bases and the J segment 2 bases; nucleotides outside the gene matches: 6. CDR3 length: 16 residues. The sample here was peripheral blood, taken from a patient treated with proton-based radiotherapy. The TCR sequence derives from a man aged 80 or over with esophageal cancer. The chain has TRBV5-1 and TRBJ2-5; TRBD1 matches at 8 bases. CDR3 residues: CASSLVAGGEQETQYF. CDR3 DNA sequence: TGCGCCAGCAGCTTGGTAGCAGGGGGCGAACAAGAGACCCAGTACTTC.